What follows are 2 T cell receptor beta chains derived from one specimen sequenced in a study of blood T cell repertoires in COVID-19. Clones were read by immunoSEQ multiplex PCR, and TCRdb kept only the in-frame ones, dropping some. The sample includes approximately 300,000 clones, roughly 90% of them seen just once. The sample was PBMCs or T cells enriched from blood (not recorded which). The receptor source for this set is a woman between 25 and 40 years old who had recovered from COVID-19.

V gene TRBV11-2 combines with J gene TRBJ2-7, with 11 bases fitting TRBD2. The CDR3 is 15 residues long. Germline V gene sequence: CDR1 SGHAT, CDR2 FQNNGV. Unmatched junction bases numbered 6, after V lost 1 base and J lost 7 bases. CDR3 nucleotides: TGTGCCAGCAGCTTAGTACTAGCGGGAGAGGAAGAGCAGTACTTC. Translating gives CASSLVLAGEEEQYF.

J is TRBJ1-1 and V is TRBV7-2; D gene unclear. Trimming cost V 4 bases and J 0 bases, with 6 bases left between them. This CDR3 contains 13 residues. In germline, CDR1 is SGHTA, CDR2 FQGNSA. The CDR3 reads CASSSQMNTEAFF. CDR3 nucleotide sequence: TGTGCCAGCAGCTCTCAGATGAACACTGAAGCTTTCTTT.